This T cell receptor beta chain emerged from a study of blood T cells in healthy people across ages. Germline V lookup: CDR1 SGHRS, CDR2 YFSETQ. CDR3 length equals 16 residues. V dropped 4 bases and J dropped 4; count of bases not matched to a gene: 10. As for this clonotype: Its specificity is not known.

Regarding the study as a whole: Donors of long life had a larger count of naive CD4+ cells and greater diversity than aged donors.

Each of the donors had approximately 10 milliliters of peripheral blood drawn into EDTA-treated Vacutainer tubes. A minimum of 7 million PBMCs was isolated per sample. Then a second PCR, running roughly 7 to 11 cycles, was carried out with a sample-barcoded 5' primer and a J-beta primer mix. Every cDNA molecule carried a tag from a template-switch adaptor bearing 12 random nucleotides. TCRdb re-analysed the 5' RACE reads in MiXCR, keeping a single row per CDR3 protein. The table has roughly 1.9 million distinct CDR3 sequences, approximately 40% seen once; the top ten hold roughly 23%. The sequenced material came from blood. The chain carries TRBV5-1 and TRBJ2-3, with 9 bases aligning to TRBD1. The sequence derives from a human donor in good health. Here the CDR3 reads CASSRTGTGSSDTQYF. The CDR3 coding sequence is TGCGCCAGCAGCCGGACCGGGACAGGGTCATCAGATACGCAGTATTTT.